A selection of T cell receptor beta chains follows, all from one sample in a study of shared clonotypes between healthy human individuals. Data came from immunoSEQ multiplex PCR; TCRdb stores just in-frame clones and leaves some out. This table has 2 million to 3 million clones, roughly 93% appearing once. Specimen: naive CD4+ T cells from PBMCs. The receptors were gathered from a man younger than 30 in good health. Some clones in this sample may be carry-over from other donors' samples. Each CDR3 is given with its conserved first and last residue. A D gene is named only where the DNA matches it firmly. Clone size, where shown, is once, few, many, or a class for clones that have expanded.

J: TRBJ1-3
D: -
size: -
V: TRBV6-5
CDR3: CASSYRAGLGNTIYF
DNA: TGTGCCAGCAGTTACCGGGCGGGGCTTGGAAACACCATATATTTT

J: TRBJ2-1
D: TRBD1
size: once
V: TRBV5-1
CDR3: CASSSTGDNEQFF
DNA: TGCGCCAGCAGCTCCACAGGGGACAATGAGCAGTTCTTC

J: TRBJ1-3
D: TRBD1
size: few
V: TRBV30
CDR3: CAWSGQGRNTIYF
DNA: TGTGCCTGGAGTGGACAGGGGAGGAACACCATATATTTT

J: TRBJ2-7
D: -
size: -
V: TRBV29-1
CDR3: CSVSLRGFPYEQYF
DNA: TGCAGCGTCTCTTTGAGGGGGTTTCCCTACGAGCAGTACTTC

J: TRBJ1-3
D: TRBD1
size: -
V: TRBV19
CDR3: CASIPDRTEAIYF
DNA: TGTGCCAGTATCCCGGACAGGACTGAAGCCATATATTTT

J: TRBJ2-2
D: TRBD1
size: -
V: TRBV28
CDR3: CASTIPDRVNTGELFF
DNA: TGTGCCAGCACCATTCCCGACAGGGTGAACACCGGGGAGCTGTTTTTT

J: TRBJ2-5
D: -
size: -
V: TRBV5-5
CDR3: CASSQDPGGETQYF
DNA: TGTGCCAGCAGCCAGGACCCCGGCGGGGAGACCCAGTACTTC

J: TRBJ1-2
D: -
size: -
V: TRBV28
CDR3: CASSSERNYGYTF
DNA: TGTGCCAGCAGCTCGGAAAGAAACTATGGCTACACCTTC

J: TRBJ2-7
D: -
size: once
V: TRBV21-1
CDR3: CASMADILLDEQYF
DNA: TGTGCCAGCATGGCGGACATCCTTCTCGACGAGCAGTACTTC

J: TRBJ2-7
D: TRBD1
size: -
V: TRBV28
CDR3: CASSRQGVSPSYEQYF
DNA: TGTGCCAGCAGCCGACAGGGAGTATCCCCCTCCTACGAGCAGTACTTC

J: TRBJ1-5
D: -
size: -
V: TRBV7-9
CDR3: CASSPWGSRHNYSNQPQHF
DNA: TGTGCCAGCAGCCCGTGGGGGAGCCGTCATAATTATAGCAATCAGCCCCAGCATTTT

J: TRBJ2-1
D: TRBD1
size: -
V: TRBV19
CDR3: CASTNYGTAYNEQFF
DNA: TGTGCCAGTACTAATTACGGGACAGCTTACAATGAGCAGTTCTTC

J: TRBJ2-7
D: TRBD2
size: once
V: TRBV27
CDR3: CASSEGLAAYEQYF
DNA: TGTGCCAGCTCGGAGGGACTAGCGGCCTACGAGCAGTACTTC

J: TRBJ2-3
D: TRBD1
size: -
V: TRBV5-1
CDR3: CASSLEGTGANTQYF
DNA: TGCGCCAGCAGCTTGGAGGGGACAGGGGCCAATACGCAGTATTTT

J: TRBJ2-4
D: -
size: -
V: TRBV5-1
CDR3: CASSWGAALAKNIQYF
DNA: TGCGCCAGCAGCTGGGGAGCGGCTCTAGCCAAAAACATTCAGTACTTC

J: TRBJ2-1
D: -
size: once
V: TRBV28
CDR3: CASHDRRFAFYNEQFF
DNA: TGTGCCAGCCACGACCGGAGGTTCGCCTTCTACAATGAGCAGTTCTTC

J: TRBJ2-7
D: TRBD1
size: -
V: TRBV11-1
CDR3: CASSRPGQGPGEQYF
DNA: TGTGCCAGCAGCCGACCGGGACAGGGGCCCGGTGAGCAGTACTTC

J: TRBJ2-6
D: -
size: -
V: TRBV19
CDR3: CASKRGNNVLTF
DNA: TGTGCCAGTAAAAGGGGCAACAACGTCCTGACTTTC

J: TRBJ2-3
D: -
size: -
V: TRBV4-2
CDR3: CASTKGDLLSTDTQYF
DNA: TGTGCCAGCACCAAAGGGGACCTACTCAGCACAGATACGCAGTATTTT

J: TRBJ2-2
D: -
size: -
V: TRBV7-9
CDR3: CASSLRNGELFF
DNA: TGTGCCAGCAGCTTGCGGAACGGGGAGCTGTTTTTT

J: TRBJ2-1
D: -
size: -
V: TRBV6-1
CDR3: CASNLGGIFNEQFF
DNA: TGTGCCAGCAACCTAGGAGGAATCTTCAATGAGCAGTTCTTC

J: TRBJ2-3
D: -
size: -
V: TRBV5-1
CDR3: CASSPGLPSSDTQYF
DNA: TGCGCCAGCAGCCCCGGACTACCCTCATCCGATACGCAGTATTTT

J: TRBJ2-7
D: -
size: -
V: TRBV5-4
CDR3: CASSIGRDSYEQYF
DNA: TGTGCCAGCAGCATAGGACGGGACTCCTACGAGCAGTACTTC

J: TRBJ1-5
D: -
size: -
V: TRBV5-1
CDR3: CASSTYSNQPQHF
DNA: TGCGCCAGCAGCACATATAGCAATCAGCCCCAGCATTTT

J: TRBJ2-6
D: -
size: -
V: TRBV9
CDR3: CASSTRGDSGANVLTF
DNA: TGTGCCAGCAGCACCAGAGGGGACTCTGGGGCCAACGTCCTGACTTTC

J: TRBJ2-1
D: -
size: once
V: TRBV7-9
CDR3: CASGKGASYNEQFF
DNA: TGTGCCAGCGGTAAGGGAGCCTCCTACAATGAGCAGTTCTTC

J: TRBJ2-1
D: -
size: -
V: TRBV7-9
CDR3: CASSLLDSLYYNEQFF
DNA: TGTGCCAGCAGCTTACTAGACTCGCTCTACTACAATGAGCAGTTCTTC

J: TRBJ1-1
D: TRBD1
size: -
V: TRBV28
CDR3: CASSPGGQQNTEAFF
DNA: TGTGCCAGCAGCCCTGGGGGACAGCAGAACACTGAAGCTTTCTTT

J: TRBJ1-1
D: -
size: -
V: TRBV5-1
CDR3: CASSSPGLLLNQEAFF
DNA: TGCGCCAGCAGCTCGCCCGGATTGTTGTTGAATCAGGAAGCTTTCTTT

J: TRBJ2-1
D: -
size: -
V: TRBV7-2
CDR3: CASSLTGYPPREQFF
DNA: TGTGCCAGCAGCTTAACCGGGTATCCACCACGGGAGCAGTTCTTC

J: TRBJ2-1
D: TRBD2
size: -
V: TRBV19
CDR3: CASSRVGTSGRNEQFF
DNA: TGTGCCAGTAGTCGCGTCGGGACTAGCGGACGTAATGAGCAGTTCTTC

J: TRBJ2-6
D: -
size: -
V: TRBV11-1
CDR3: CASSLKGTAGANVLTF
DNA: TGTGCCAGCAGCTTAAAAGGGACGGCTGGGGCCAACGTCCTGACTTTC

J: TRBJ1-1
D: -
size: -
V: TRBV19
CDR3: CASSTAGRGNTEAFF
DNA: TGTGCCAGTAGTACCGCGGGGCGGGGGAACACTGAAGCTTTCTTT

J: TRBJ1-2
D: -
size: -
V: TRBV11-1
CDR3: CASSPFGTYGYTF
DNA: TGTGCCAGCAGCCCTTTCGGGACCTATGGCTACACCTTC

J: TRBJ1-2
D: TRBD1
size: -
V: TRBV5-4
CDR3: CASSSRGQGVYTF
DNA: TGTGCCAGCAGCTCGAGGGGACAGGGGGTCTACACCTTC

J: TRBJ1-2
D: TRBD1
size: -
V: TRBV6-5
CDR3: CASAPPGQRNYGYTF
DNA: TGTGCCAGCGCTCCCCCGGGACAGAGGAACTATGGCTACACCTTC

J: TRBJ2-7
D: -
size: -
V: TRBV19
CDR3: CASTLENSYEQYF
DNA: TGTGCCAGTACACTAGAGAACTCCTACGAGCAGTACTTC

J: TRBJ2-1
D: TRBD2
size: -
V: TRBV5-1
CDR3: CASSLAPGAGGTNEQFF
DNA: TGCGCCAGCAGCTTGGCCCCGGGAGCGGGAGGAACGAATGAGCAGTTCTTC

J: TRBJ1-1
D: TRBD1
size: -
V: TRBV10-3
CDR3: CAIRGQGNTEAFF
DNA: TGTGCCATCAGGGGACAGGGGAATACTGAAGCTTTCTTT

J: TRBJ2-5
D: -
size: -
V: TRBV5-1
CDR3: CASSQRLSPSEQYF
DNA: TGCGCCAGCAGCCAAAGACTATCCCCCTCAGAGCAGTACTTC

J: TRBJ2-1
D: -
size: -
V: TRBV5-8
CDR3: CASSRLLRFF
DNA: TGTGCCAGCAGCCGACTTCTTCGGTTCTTC

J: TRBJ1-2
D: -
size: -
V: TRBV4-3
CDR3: CASSQGGLYGYTF
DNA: TGCGCCAGCAGCCAAGGGGGATTATATGGCTACACCTTC

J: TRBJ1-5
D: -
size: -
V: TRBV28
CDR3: CASSGRALVAPQHF
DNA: TGTGCCAGCAGCGGTCGGGCCTTAGTTGCGCCCCAGCATTTT

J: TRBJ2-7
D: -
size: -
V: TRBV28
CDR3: CASSFSWQGYEQYF
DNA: TGTGCCAGCAGTTTCTCCTGGCAGGGCTACGAGCAGTACTTC

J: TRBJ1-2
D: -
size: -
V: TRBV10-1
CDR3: CASSESVGPNYGYTF
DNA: TGCGCCAGCAGTGAGTCTGTGGGGCCTAACTATGGCTACACCTTC

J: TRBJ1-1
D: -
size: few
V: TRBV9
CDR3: CASSVDEGVYTEAFF
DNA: TGTGCCAGCAGCGTAGATGAAGGAGTATACACTGAAGCTTTCTTT

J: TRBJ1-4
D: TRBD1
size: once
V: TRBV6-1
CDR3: CASSESGQGRKLFF
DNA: TGTGCCAGCAGTGAATCTGGACAGGGTAGGAAACTGTTTTTT

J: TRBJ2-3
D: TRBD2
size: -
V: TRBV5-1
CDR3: CASSLVAGTPGTQYF
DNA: TGCGCCAGCAGCTTGGTAGCGGGAACCCCAGGTACGCAGTATTTT

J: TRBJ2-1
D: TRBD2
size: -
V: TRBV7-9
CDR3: CASRSLAGGLYNEQFF
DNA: TGTGCCAGCAGATCCTTAGCGGGAGGACTCTACAATGAGCAGTTCTTC

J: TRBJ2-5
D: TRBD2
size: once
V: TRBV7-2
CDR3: CASSLGAGGQETQYF
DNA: TGTGCCAGCAGCTTAGGGGCGGGAGGGCAAGAGACCCAGTACTTC

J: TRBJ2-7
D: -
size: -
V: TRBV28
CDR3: CASSLNLATGVASF
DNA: TGTGCCAGCAGCCTTAATCTTGCGACAGGTGTGGCTAGCTTC

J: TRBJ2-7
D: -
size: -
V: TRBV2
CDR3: CASSAGSSYEQYF
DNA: TGTGCCAGCAGCGCCGGTAGCTCCTACGAGCAGTACTTC

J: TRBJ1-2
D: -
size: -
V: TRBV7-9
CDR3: CASESQAANYGYTF
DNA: TGTGCCAGCGAATCCCAAGCAGCTAACTATGGCTACACCTTC

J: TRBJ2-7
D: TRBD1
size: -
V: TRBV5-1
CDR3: CASSLDRGRYEQYF
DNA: TGCGCCAGCAGCTTGGACAGGGGACGCTACGAGCAGTACTTC

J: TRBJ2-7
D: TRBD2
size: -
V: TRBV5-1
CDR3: CASSLALAGGYEQYF
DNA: TGCGCCAGCAGCTTGGCGCTAGCGGGGGGATACGAGCAGTACTTC

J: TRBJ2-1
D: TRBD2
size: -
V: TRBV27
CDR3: CASSPRGVAGGSYNEQFF
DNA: TGTGCCAGCAGTCCCCGTGGGGTTGCGGGAGGCTCCTACAATGAGCAGTTCTTC

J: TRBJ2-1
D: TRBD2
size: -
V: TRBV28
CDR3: CASSSFAGSGGLSEQFF
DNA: TGTGCCAGCAGTTCCTTTGCCGGGTCGGGAGGGCTAAGTGAGCAGTTCTTC

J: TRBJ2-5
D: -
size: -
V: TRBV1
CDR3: CTSSQALASGRETQYF
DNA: TGCACCAGCAGCCAAGCTCTGGCTAGCGGGAGGGAGACCCAGTACTTC